The 7 T cell receptor beta chains presented below share a single source sample, sequenced in a study of blood T cell repertoires in COVID-19. Assay used: immunoSEQ multiplex PCR; TCRdb lists only in-frame clones, some missing. The sample lists approximately 300,000 clones, more than 70% occurring once. Sequencing used peripheral blood. Receptors were obtained from a man aged 18 to 30 who had recovered from COVID-19.

This chain links TRBV19 with TRBJ1-3; TRBD1 agrees at 7 bases. CDR3 length equals 13 residues. The germline V gene encodes CDR1 LNHDA and CDR2 SQIVND (reference sequence). The V and J ends lost 7 bases and 3 bases, in that order; junction bases with no gene match: 3. The DNA for the CDR3 is TGTGCCAGTAATGACAGGGTTGGAAACACCATATATTTT. Encoded protein: CASNDRVGNTIYF.

This chain uses TRBV16 with TRBJ1-4, with TRBD1 as a possible D gene (6 bases). Trimming pared 8 bases from V and 0 bases from J, leaving 16 bases between. The germline gives CDR1 KGHSY, CDR2 FQNENV. The CDR3 loop spans 16 amino acids. The CDR3 DNA reads as TGTGCCAGCGGTCGACAGGCCCCTGCAACTAATGAAAAACTGTTTTTT. Translating it yields CASGRQAPATNEKLFF.

The genes are TRBV19 and TRBJ2-1; maybe TRBD1 (6 bases). The V gene lost 3 bases and the J gene lost 0 bases, with 15 bases spanning the gap. CDR1 and CDR2 (germline): LNHDA, SQIVND (reference sequence). The CDR3 consists of 17 residues. CDR3 bases: TGTGCCAGTAGTATCGAAACCGGGACAAGCTCCTACAATGAGCAGTTCTTC. Encoded protein: CASSIETGTSSYNEQFF.

The V gene is TRBV19, the J gene TRBJ1-6, with TRBD1 as a possible D gene (6 bases). The V end was cut by 6 bases, the J end by 7 bases, with 10 bases between. This CDR3 spans 13 amino acids. CDR1 and CDR2 (germline): LNHDA, SQIVND (reference sequence). CDR3 residues: CASSTGGNSPLHF. The CDR3 nucleotides are TGTGCCAGTAGCACGGGGGGCAATTCACCCCTCCACTTT.

This clone was observed a handful of times. V is TRBV4-3 and J is TRBJ1-6; no firm D call. V lost 0 bases and J 9 bases, leaving 12 bases between the germline ends. Germline V gives CDR1 LGHNA, CDR2 YSLEER. There are 15 residues in the CDR3. DNA for the CDR3: TGCGCCAGCAGCCAAGATTTAGTAGGACTTTCACCCCTCCACTTT. Amino acids: CASSQDLVGLSPLHF.

This chain joins TRBV5-1 and TRBJ2-2; D not certain. Trimming cost V 2 bases and J 2 bases, with 10 bases left between them. CDR1 and CDR2 from the germline V gene are SGHRS and YFSETQ. The CDR3 is 15 residues long. The CDR3 reads CASSFRSDNTGELFF. The CDR3 nucleotides are TGCGCCAGCAGCTTCAGGTCAGACAACACCGGGGAGCTGTTTTTT.

The chain combines TRBV19 with TRBJ1-5; D not resolved. The length of the CDR3 is 16 residues. Germline CDR1 LNHDA, CDR2 SQIVND (reference sequence). V shed 6 bases and J shed 2 bases, with 17 bases lying between them. The CDR3: CASSPGTGSGNQPQHF. In nucleotides, the CDR3 is TGTGCCAGTAGCCCCGGCACGGGTAGCGGCAATCAGCCCCAGCATTTT.